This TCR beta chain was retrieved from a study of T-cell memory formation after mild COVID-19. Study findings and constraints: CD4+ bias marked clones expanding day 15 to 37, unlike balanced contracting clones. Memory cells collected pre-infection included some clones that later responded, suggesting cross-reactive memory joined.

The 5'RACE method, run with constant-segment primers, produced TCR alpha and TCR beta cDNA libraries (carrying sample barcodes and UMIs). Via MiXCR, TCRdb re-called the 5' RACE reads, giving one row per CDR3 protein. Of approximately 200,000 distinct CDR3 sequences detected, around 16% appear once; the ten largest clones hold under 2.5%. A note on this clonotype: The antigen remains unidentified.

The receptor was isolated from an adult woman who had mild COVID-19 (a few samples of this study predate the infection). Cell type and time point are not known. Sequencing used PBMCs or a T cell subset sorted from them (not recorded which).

The CDR3 DNA reads as TGCGCCAGCAGCCAGACAGGGCACCAAGAGACCCAGTACTTC. This translates into CASSQTGHQETQYF. The chain recombines TRBV5-1 with TRBJ2-5; 7 bases match TRBD1. The CDR3 runs to 14 residues. Looked up from germline, CDR1 is SGHRS and CDR2 is YFSETQ. Trimming took 4 bases from V and 0 from J; bases not matched to a gene: 3.